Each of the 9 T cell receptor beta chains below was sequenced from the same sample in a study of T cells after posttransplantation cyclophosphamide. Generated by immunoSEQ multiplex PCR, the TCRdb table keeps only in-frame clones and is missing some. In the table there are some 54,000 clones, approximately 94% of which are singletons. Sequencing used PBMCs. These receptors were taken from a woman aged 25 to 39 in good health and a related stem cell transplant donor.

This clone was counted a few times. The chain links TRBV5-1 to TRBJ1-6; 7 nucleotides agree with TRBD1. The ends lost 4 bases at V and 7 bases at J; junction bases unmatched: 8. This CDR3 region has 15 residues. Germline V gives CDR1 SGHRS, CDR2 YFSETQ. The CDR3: CASSVAQGGNSPLHF. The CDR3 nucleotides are TGCGCCAGCAGCGTTGCCCAGGGGGGAAATTCACCCCTCCACTTT.

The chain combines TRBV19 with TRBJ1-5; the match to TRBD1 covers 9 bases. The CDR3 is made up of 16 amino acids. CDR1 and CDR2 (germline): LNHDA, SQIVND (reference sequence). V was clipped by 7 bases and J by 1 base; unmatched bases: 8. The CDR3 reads CASKTSGTGSNQPQHF. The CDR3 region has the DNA TGTGCCAGTAAGACCTCCGGGACAGGGAGCAATCAGCCCCAGCATTTT.

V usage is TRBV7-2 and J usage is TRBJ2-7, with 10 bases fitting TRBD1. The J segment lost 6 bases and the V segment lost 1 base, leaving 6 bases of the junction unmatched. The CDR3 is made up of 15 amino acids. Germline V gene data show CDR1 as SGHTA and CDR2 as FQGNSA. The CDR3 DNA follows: TGTGCCAGCAGCTTAGAGGGACAGGGGTTTGGCGAGCAGTACTTC. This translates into CASSLEGQGFGEQYF.

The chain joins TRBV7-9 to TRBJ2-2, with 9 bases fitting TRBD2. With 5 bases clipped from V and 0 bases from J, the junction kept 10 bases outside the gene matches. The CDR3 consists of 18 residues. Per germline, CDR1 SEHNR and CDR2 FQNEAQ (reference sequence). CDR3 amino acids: CASSPRPASGANTGELFF. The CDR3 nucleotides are TGTGCCAGCAGCCCAAGACCGGCTAGCGGGGCGAACACCGGGGAGCTGTTTTTT.

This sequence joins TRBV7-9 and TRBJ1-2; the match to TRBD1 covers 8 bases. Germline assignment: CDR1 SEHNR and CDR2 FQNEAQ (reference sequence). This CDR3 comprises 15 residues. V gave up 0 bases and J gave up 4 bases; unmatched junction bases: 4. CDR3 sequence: CASSLAGQGAYGYTF. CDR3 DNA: TGTGCCAGCAGCTTAGCTGGCCAGGGGGCCTATGGCTACACCTTC.

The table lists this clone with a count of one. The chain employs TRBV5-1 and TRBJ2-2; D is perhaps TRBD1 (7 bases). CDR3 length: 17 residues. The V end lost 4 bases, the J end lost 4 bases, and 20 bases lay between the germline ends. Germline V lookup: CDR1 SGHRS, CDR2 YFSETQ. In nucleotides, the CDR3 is TGCGCCAGCAGCGGCGGGACAGTTAATATAGGCACCGGGGAGCTGTTTTTT. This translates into CASSGGTVNIGTGELFF.

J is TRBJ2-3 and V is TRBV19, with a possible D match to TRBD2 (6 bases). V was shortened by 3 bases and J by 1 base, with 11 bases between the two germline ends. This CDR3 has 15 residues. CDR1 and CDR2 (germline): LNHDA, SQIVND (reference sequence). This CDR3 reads CASSIWRDRTDTQYF. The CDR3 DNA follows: TGTGCCAGTAGTATTTGGCGGGACCGCACAGATACGCAGTATTTT.

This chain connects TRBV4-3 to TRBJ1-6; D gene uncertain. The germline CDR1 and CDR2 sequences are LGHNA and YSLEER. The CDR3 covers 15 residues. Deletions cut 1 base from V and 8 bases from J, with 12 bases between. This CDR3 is CASSQGSGRDSPLHF. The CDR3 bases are TGCGCCAGCAGCCAAGGGAGCGGGAGGGATTCACCCCTCCACTTT.

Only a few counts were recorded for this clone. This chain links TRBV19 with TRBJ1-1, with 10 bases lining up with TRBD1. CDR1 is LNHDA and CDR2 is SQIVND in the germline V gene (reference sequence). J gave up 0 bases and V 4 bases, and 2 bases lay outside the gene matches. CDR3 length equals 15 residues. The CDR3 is CASSRGQGMNTEAFF. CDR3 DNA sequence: TGTGCCAGTAGTAGGGGACAGGGGATGAACACTGAAGCTTTCTTT. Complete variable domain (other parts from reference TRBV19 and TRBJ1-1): DGGITQSPKYLFRKEGQNVTLSCEQNLNHDAMYWYRQDPGQGLRLIYYSQIVNDFQKGDIAEGYSVSREKKESFPLTVTSAQKNPTAFYLCASSRGQGMNTEAFFGQGTRLTVV.